The 6 T cell receptor beta chains presented below share a single source sample, sequenced in a study of cytomegalovirus exposure and HLA in healthy donors (dated by TCRdb to the late 2010s). Library prep was done by the immunoSEQ multiplex PCR assay. A mixture of 60 forward primers for TCR Vbeta segments and 13 reverse primers for TCR Jbeta segments was used in the multiplex PCR. TCRdb's version of the immuneACCESS table is confined to in-frame rearrangements and falls short of the full clone set. An unresolved V gene accounts for under half of the shortfall where checked; the remainder is of unknown origin. This sample holds over 85,000 clones; around 76% were observed only once. The top ten clonotypes cover 0.57% of the sample. Sequencing was performed on PBMCs. These receptors were obtained from a man aged 25 to 40 in good health and CMV-seronegative.

The chain joins TRBV4-1 to TRBJ1-2, with D maybe TRBD1 (6 bases). V lost 1 base and J lost 7, with 19 bases in between. CDR1 and CDR2 from the germline V gene are MGHRA and YSYEKL. The CDR3 extends over 16 amino acids. CDR3: CASSQASGRGPSGYTF. CDR3 DNA: TGCGCCAGCAGCCAAGCTTCAGGCAGGGGCCCGTCTGGCTACACCTTC.

V gene TRBV11-2 combines with J gene TRBJ2-7; perhaps TRBD2 as D (5 bases). The CDR3 is 14 residues long. V lost 0 bases and J 2 bases, leaving 8 bases between the germline ends. Germline CDR1 and CDR2: SGHAT and FQNNGV. CDR3 region: CASSLDPGTYEQYF. The CDR3 DNA is TGTGCCAGCAGCTTAGATCCCGGGACCTACGAGCAGTACTTC.

This clone turned up a few times. The rearrangement joins TRBV11-2 to TRBJ2-3, with D possibly being TRBD1 (5 bases). The CDR3 loop spans 16 amino acids. The V gene lost 4 bases and the J gene lost 0 bases, with 14 bases spanning the gap. Germline values: CDR1 SGHAT, CDR2 FQNNGV. The chain's CDR3 is CASSSWMTVSTDTQYF. CDR3 sequence (DNA): TGTGCCAGCAGCTCCTGGATGACAGTAAGCACAGATACGCAGTATTTT.

The gene calls are TRBV29-1 and TRBJ1-2; 7 bases map to TRBD1. Germline CDR1 SQVTM, CDR2 ANQGSEA. CDR3 length equals 12 residues. The V gene end was trimmed by 0 bases and the J gene end by 8 bases; junction bases not matched to a gene: 3. The CDR3 spells CSVEEAGGGYTF. The CDR3, as DNA: TGCAGCGTTGAAGAGGCAGGGGGAGGCTACACCTTC.

This clone was found a few times. The rearrangement uses TRBV11-3 and TRBJ2-2; weak D call: TRBD2 (6 bases). CDR3 size: 15 residues. Per germline, CDR1 SGHNT and CDR2 YENEEA. Trimming left V 6 bases short and J 6 bases short, with 17 bases between. The CDR3 here is CASRFEVSGAGELFF. Written as DNA, the CDR3 is TGTGCCAGCAGGTTCGAGGTCTCGGGGGCCGGGGAGCTGTTTTTT.

Only one count was recorded for this clone. V usage is TRBV25-1 and J usage is TRBJ2-2; 7 nucleotides match TRBD1. Losses at the gene ends were 5 bases for V and 10 bases for J; bases not matched to a gene: 10. The CDR3 is 14 amino acids. Germline V gives CDR1 MGHDK, CDR2 SYGVNS. The CDR3 nucleotides are TGTGCCAGCAGTAAGACGGGACAGCGTTTGGAGCTGTTTTTT. It encodes CASSKTGQRLELFF.